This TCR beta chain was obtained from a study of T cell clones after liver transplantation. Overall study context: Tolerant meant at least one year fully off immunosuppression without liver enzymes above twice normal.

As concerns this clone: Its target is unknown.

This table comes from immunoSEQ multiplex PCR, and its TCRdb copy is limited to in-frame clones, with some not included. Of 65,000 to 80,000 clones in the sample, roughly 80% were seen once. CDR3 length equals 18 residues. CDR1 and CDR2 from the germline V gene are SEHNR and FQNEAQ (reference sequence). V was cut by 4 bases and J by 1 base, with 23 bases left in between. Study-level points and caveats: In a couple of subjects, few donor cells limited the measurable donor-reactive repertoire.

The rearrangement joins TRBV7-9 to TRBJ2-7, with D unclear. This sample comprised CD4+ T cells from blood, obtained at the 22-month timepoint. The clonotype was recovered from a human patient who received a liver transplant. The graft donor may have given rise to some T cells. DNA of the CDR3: TGTGCCAGCAGCTCACCCCAAGTAGAAGGGCTAAGATCCTACGAGCAGTACTTC. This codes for CASSSPQVEGLRSYEQYF.